Presented here are 15 T cell receptor beta chains from one specimen sequenced in a study of T-cell reconstitution after alpha-beta-depleted transplantation in children. Researchers prepared the TCRbeta library using unique molecular identifiers, the study reports. TCRdb independently ran MiXCR on the PCR reads; one entry per CDR3 protein. The table lists roughly 180,000 distinct CDR3 sequences, roughly 10% of them singletons, with about 13% in the top ten. This sample comprised PBMCs, obtained before TCRalphabeta/CD19-depleted stem cell transplant. The receptors were sampled from a boy aged 2 to 10 with acute myeloid leukemia, due to receive a stem cell transplant.

This clonotype was seen ten or more times. The CDR3 coding sequence is TGTGCCAGCAGCTCGGCGCACGAGCAGTACTTC. This gives the protein CASSSAHEQYF. This sequence joins TRBV7-9 and TRBJ2-7; D is undetermined. The CDR3 contains 11 residues. Trimming cost V 4 bases and J 5 bases, with 6 bases left between them. Germline CDR1 reads SEHNR; CDR2 reads FQNEAQ (reference sequence).

Many counts were recorded for this clonotype. V and J are TRBV12-3 or TRBV12-4 and TRBJ2-2; D gene unclear. V was pared by 6 bases and J by 5 bases, with 10 bases between. The CDR3 sequence is 13 residues long. CDR3 nucleotides: TGTGCCAGCAGCCCATTAGGAACCGGGGAGCTGTTTTTT. Its protein product is CASSPLGTGELFF.

This clonotype was detected many times. The V gene is TRBV10-3, the J gene TRBJ2-2; tentative D call: TRBD2 (6 bases). The ends were cut back, 8 bases at V and 6 bases at J, with 19 bases in the middle. The CDR3 covers 15 residues. From germline, CDR1 is ENHRY and CDR2 SYGVKD. DNA for the CDR3: TGTGCCATCGGCGGGGCTATCGGGTCCGCCGGGGAGCTGTTTTTT. As protein: CAIGGAIGSAGELFF.

This clonotype was picked up many times. CDR3: CASSLRGAANTGELFF. Here the CDR3 DNA reads TGTGCCAGCAGCTTAAGAGGGGCCGCGAACACCGGGGAGCTGTTTTTT. V gene TRBV7-3 combines with J gene TRBJ2-2, with D possibly being TRBD1 or TRBD2 (5 bases each). V dropped 1 base and J dropped 0 bases, with 9 bases sitting between them. Germline loops: CDR1 SGHTA, CDR2 FQGTGA. The CDR3 has 16 residues.

This clonotype was observed many times. This chain links TRBV5-1 with TRBJ2-1, with 7 bases identical to TRBD2. Germline CDR1 SGHRS, CDR2 YFSETQ. V lost 2 bases, J lost 2 bases, and 1 base stayed unmatched. The CDR3 covers 14 residues. The CDR3 DNA reads TGCGCCAGCAGCTTTGGGGGGGCCTACAATGAGCAGTTCTTC. Protein product: CASSFGGAYNEQFF.

This clonotype was recorded many times. The chain recombines TRBV20-1 with TRBJ2-2; D may be TRBD1 or TRBD2 (5 bases each). Per germline, CDR1 DFQATT and CDR2 SNEGSKA (reference sequence). The CDR3 spans 12 residues. The V end was cut by 0 bases, the J end by 6 bases, with 5 bases between. CDR3 sequence reads: CSAREGPGELFF. The CDR3 coding sequence is TGCAGTGCTAGAGAGGGACCCGGGGAGCTGTTTTTT.

In its sample, this clonotype was seen many times. The chain uses TRBV7-9 and TRBJ2-1; 7 positions agree with TRBD2. The trim removed 0 bases at V and 8 bases at J, leaving 10 bases unmatched. The CDR3 loop spans 16 amino acids. Germline V gives CDR1 SEHNR, CDR2 FQNEAQ (reference sequence). CDR3 amino acids: CASSLAYRTRAYEQFF. The CDR3 DNA is TGTGCCAGCAGCTTAGCGTATCGGACTAGGGCCTATGAGCAGTTCTTC.

In this sample, this clonotype turned up many times. The chain links TRBV29-1 to TRBJ2-2; 7 positions match TRBD1. The junction had 5 bases not matched to a gene; V was cut back by 6 bases and J by 10 bases. The CDR3 has 11 amino acids. Germline assignment: CDR1 SQVTM and CDR2 ANQGSEA. The CDR3 loop reads CSVQGFEELFF. The CDR3 bases are TGCAGCGTACAGGGGTTCGAGGAGCTGTTTTTT.

In this sample, this clonotype is large. V gene TRBV6-5 combines with J gene TRBJ1-1; D remains ambiguous. This CDR3 is 13 amino acids long. Between the trimmed V and J ends, which lost 0 bases and 0 bases, there was a span of 2 bases. The germline V gene has CDR1 MNHEY and CDR2 SVGAGI. DNA for the CDR3: TGTGCCAGCAGTTACTCGATGAACACTGAAGCTTTCTTT. As protein: CASSYSMNTEAFF.

This clonotype was seen repeatedly, ten times or more. This chain uses TRBV2 with TRBJ2-7; no definite D call. Germline loops: CDR1 SNHLY, CDR2 FYNNEI. The CDR3 covers 11 residues. Between the trimmed V and J ends, which lost 5 bases and 3 bases, there was a span of 5 bases. CDR3 residues: CASSYNYEQYF. The CDR3 nucleotides read TGTGCCAGCAGTTACAACTACGAGCAGTACTTC.

This clonotype showed up many times. This chain links TRBV27 with TRBJ1-2; no clear D. Between the trimmed V and J ends, which lost 0 bases and 7 bases, there was a span of 9 bases. CDR3 length: 13 amino acids. Germline CDR1 MNHEY, CDR2 SMNVEV (reference sequence). The CDR3 sequence is CASSLSLGSGYTF. Written as DNA, the CDR3 is TGTGCCAGCAGTTTATCGCTGGGAAGTGGCTACACCTTC.

Worth noting for this clonotype: This could be a read error, since a much larger clone is one nucleotide away. The V and J genes are TRBV7-2 and TRBJ1-2; 7 nucleotides line up with TRBD1. The germline CDR1 and CDR2 sequences are SGHTA and FQGNSA. The CDR3 sequence is 15 residues long. DNA of the CDR3: TGTGCCAGCAGCTTAGCCGGGGGACAGCCCTATGGCTGCACCTTC. Translating it yields CASSLAGGQPYGCTF.

This clonotype was recorded at least ten times. This chain joins TRBV18 and TRBJ2-5; D is possibly TRBD1 (5 bases). V lost 0 bases and J lost 3, with 5 bases in between. The CDR3 is made up of 13 amino acids. The V gene's germline CDR1 is KGHSH and CDR2 LQKENI. CDR3: CASSPPTEETQYF. The CDR3 DNA reads TGTGCCAGCTCACCACCGACAGAAGAGACCCAGTACTTC.

This clonotype showed up many times. This chain links TRBV5-1 with TRBJ2-2; D is uncertain. The CDR3 has 13 amino acids. The V gene lost 0 bases and the J gene lost 8 bases, with 8 bases spanning the gap. The V gene's germline CDR1 is SGHRS and CDR2 YFSETQ. CDR3: CASSLAPAGELFF. The CDR3 DNA sequence: TGCGCCAGCAGCTTGGCCCCTGCTGGGGAGCTGTTTTTT.

This clonotype has ten or more counts. The chain joins TRBV20-1 to TRBJ2-3; D ambiguous. This CDR3 has 12 amino acids. Germline V gene lookup returns CDR1 DFQATT and CDR2 SNEGSKA (reference sequence). Trimming took off 6 bases at V and 0 bases at J, with 7 bases between the two ends. The CDR3 region is CSAAFSTDTQYF. The CDR3 DNA follows: TGCAGTGCAGCTTTTAGCACAGATACGCAGTATTTT.